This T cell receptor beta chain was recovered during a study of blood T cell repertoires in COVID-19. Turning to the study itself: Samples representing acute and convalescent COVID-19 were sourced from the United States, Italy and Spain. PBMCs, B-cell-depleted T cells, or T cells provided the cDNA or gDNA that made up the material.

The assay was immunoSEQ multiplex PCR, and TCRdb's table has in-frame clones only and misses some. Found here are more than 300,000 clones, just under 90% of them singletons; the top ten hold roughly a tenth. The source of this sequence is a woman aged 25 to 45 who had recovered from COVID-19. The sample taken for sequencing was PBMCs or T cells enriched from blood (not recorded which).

The CDR3 region has the DNA TGTGCCAGCAGCCGAAGGGGCACTGAAGCTTTCTTT. The encoded protein is CASSRRGTEAFF. V gene TRBV7-2 combines with J gene TRBJ1-1, with a possible D match to TRBD1 (5 bases). Germline CDR1 reads SGHTA; CDR2 reads FQGNSA. The V end lost 5 bases, the J end lost 4 bases, and 8 bases lay between the germline ends. This CDR3 is built from 12 residues.